The subject of this entry is one T cell receptor (beta chain). The antigen is unknown. The length of the CDR3 is 14 residues. Germline V gene data show CDR1 as MGHRA and CDR2 as YSYEKL. The ends were cut back, 8 bases at V and 13 bases at J, with 24 bases in the middle. This entry is derived from a study of blood T cells in healthy people across ages. General observations from the study: Naive and antigen-experienced cells could not be conclusively compared, given unsorted PBMCs.

PCR was performed a second time for roughly 7 to 12 cycles using a sample-barcoded 5' primer and a J-beta primer mix. TCRdb called the 5' RACE reads again in MiXCR, with one record for every CDR3 protein. The sample lists 650,000 to 800,000 distinct CDR3 sequences, around 42% seen once, with about a fifth in the top ten. The sequenced sample was blood. This sequence joins TRBV4-1 and TRBJ2-4; D assignment may be TRBD1 or TRBD2 (7 bases each). This sequence was found in a man between 60 and 75 years old in good health. For the CDR3, the DNA is TGCGCCAGCGACATGGGGGCAGGGGGAGGGGGGCAGTACTTC. This translates into CASDMGAGGGGQYF.